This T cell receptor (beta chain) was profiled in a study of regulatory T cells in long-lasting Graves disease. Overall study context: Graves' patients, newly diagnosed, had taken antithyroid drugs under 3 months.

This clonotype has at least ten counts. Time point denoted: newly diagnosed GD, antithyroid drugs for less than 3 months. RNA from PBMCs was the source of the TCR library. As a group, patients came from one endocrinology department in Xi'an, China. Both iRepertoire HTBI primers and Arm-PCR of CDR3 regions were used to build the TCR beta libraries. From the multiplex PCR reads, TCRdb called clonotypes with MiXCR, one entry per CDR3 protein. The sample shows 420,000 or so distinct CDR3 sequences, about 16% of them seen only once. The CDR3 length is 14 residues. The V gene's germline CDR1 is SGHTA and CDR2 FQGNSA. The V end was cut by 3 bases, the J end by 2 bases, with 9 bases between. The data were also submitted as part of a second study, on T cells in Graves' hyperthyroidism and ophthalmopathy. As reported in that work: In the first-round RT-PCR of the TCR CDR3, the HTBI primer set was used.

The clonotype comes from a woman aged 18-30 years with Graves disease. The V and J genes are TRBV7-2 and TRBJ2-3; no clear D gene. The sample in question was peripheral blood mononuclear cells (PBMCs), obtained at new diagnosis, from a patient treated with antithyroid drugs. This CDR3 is CASSFLQHTDTQYF. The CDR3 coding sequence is TGTGCCAGCAGCTTCCTCCAACACACAGATACGCAGTATTTT.